The rows below give T cell receptor beta chains drawn from one sample of a study of T cell responses to AZD1222 COVID-19 vaccine. Assay used: immunoSEQ multiplex PCR; TCRdb lists only in-frame clones, some missing. The sample consists of roughly 180,000 clones, about nine tenths of them appearing once. Sequenced here: peripheral blood, sampled on day 0 of AZD1222 vaccination. Every receptor here comes from an adult in good health. CDR3s include the opening cysteine and the closing phenylalanine or tryptophan. The D gene is left open where the match is weak. Clone size is shown for a subset of rows, as once, few, many or a class of expanded clone.

D,size,J,V,DNA,CDR3
TRBD2,.,TRBJ2-3,TRBV6-5,TGTGCCAGCAGTACCAGACTAGCGGGGGCTTATACGCAGTATTTT,CASSTRLAGAYTQYF
TRBD1,.,TRBJ1-2,TRBV19,TGTGCCAGTAGTACCACCGGGACAGGGTACGATGGCTACACCTTC,CASSTTGTGYDGYTF
.,.,TRBJ1-4,TRBV7-8,TGTGCCAGCAGCTTAGGACTCCGCCAGGAAAAACTGTTTTTT,CASSLGLRQEKLFF
.,.,TRBJ2-1,TRBV9,TGTGCCAGCACCGAGACCGGGGGTTCCATGAATGAGCAGTTCTTC,CASTETGGSMNEQFF
.,once,TRBJ1-4,TRBV5-6,TGTGCCAGCAGCTTGGCCACTAATGAAAAACTGTTTTTT,CASSLATNEKLFF
TRBD2,.,TRBJ2-5,TRBV5-5,TGTGCCAGCAGCCGCCGGGGTGCGGGGGTACAAGAGACCCAGTACTTC,CASSRRGAGVQETQYF
TRBD1,.,TRBJ1-2,TRBV11-2,TGTGCCAGCAGCTTAGGAGACAGGGGCAAGGGATACGGCTACACCTTC,CASSLGDRGKGYGYTF
TRBD1,.,TRBJ2-5,TRBV6-4,TGTGCCAGCAGCTCCGGGACAGGGGCGACCCAGTACTTC,CASSSGTGATQYF
.,.,TRBJ2-3,TRBV7-3,TGTGCCAGCAGCTTCCTCTTAACAGATACGCAGTATTTT,CASSFLLTDTQYF
.,.,TRBJ2-4,TRBV15,TGTGCCACCAGCAGATCGGCTGTAGACAAAAACATTCAGTACTTC,CATSRSAVDKNIQYF
.,.,TRBJ1-1,TRBV7-2,TGTGCCAGCAGCTTAGCCCGGGAGAACACTGAAGCTTTCTTT,CASSLARENTEAFF
.,.,TRBJ1-5,TRBV28,TGTGCCAGCAGTTTAGGGGTCAGTCAGCCCCAGCATTTT,CASSLGVSQPQHF
TRBD1,.,TRBJ1-2,TRBV6-5,TGTGCCAGCAGTCACAGGGGCGGCTACACCTTC,CASSHRGGYTF
.,.,TRBJ1-3,TRBV5-1,TGCGCCAGCAGCTTGGTTGGAAACACCATATATTTT,CASSLVGNTIYF
TRBD1,.,TRBJ1-3,TRBV5-4,TGTGCCAGCAGCGGCAACAGGGGGCCGTTTGGAAACACCATATATTTT,CASSGNRGPFGNTIYF
TRBD2,.,TRBJ2-3,TRBV4-2,TGTGCCAGCAGCCAAAGCACCAACAGCGGGGGGGATAGAGATACGCAGTATTTT,CASSQSTNSGGDRDTQYF
.,.,TRBJ2-4,TRBV6-5,TGTGCCAGCAGTTACCCCACCGGGAAGGTCAAAAACATTCAGTACTTC,CASSYPTGKVKNIQYF
TRBD1,few,TRBJ1-1,TRBV5-3,TGTGCCAGAACAGACAGGGAGGACACTGAAGCTTTCTTT,CARTDREDTEAFF
TRBD1,.,TRBJ2-7,TRBV7-9,TGTGCCAGCAGCCAGGGACAGGGGGCGAGCGAGCAGTACTTC,CASSQGQGASEQYF
.,.,TRBJ1-6,TRBV27,TGTGCCAGCACCCGGGAAGTGGGTTCACCCCTCCACTTT,CASTREVGSPLHF
TRBD1,.,TRBJ2-7,TRBV3-1/TRBV3-2,TGTGCCAGCAGCTCTTTTAAGTCGACAGGGTTAGGCCACGAGCAGTACTTC,CASSSFKSTGLGHEQYF
TRBD1,once,TRBJ1-4,TRBV5-4,TGTGCCACCTGGGACAGGGATAATGAAAAACTGTTTTTT,CATWDRDNEKLFF
.,.,TRBJ1-5,TRBV4-3,TGCGCCAGCAGCCAAGAAGTCGCTTTTATGGGCAGGGTCTGGCCCCAGCATTTT,CASSQEVAFMGRVWPQHF
.,.,TRBJ1-3,TRBV3-1/TRBV3-2,TGTGCCAGCAGCCAGATGGGGCCCGGAAACACCATATATTTT,CASSQMGPGNTIYF
TRBD1,.,TRBJ2-3,TRBV9,TGTGCCAGCAGCGTAGCCCAGGGGGCTTCGACAGATACGCAGTATTTT,CASSVAQGASTDTQYF